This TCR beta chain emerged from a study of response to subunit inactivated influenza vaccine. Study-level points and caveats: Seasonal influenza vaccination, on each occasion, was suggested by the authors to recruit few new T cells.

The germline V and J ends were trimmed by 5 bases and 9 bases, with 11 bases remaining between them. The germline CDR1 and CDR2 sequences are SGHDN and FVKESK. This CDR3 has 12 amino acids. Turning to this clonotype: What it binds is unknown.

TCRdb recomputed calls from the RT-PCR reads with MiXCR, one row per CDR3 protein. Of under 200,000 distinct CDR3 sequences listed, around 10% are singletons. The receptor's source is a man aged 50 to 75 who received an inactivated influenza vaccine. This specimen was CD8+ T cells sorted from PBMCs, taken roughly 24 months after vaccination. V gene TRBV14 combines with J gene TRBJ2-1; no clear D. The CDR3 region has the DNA TGTGCCAGCAGCTCCCGCAGTGGTGAGCAGTTCTTC. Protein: CASSSRSGEQFF.